This T cell receptor beta chain was identified in a study of OX40 agonist ivuxolimab in advanced cancers. The assay was immunoSEQ multiplex PCR, and TCRdb's table has in-frame clones only and misses some. The data contain tens of thousands of clones, 80% to 95% of them seen just once; the ten biggest clones take up 0.95% to 1.2%. The source material was CD4+ or CD8+ T cells sorted from blood, sampled in a trial of the OX40 agonist ivuxolimab. The clonotype was recovered from an adult with an advanced solid tumor such as melanoma, head and neck, liver or kidney cancer.

The CDR3 nucleotides are TGCGCCAGCAGCTCAGGACTAGCGGGAGTAGGGGAGACCCAGTACTTC. It encodes CASSSGLAGVGETQYF. This rearrangement joins TRBV5-1 to TRBJ2-5; the match to TRBD2 covers 13 bases. CDR1 SGHRS and CDR2 YFSETQ come from the germline V gene. The trim removed 3 bases at V and 5 bases at J, leaving 7 bases unmatched. This CDR3 has 16 residues.